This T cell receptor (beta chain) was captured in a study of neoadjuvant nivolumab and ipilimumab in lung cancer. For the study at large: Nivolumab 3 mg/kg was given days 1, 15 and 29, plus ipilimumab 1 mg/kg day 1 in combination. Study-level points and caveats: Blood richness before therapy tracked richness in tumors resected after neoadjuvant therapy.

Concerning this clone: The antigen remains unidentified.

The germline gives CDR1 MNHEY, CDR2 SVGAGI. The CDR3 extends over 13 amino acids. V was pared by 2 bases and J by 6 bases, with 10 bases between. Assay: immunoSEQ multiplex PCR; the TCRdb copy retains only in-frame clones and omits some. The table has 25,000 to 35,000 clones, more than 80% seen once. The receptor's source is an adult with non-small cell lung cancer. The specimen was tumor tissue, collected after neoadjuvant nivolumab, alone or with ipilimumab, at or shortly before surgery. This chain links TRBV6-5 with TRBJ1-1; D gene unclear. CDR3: CASSYVGSSEAFF. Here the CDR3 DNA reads TGTGCCAGCAGTTACGTTGGGTCGTCTGAAGCTTTCTTT.